Below, 20 T cell receptor beta chains from the same sample are listed, as sequenced in a study of blood T cell repertoires in COVID-19. Clones were sequenced by immunoSEQ multiplex PCR, and TCRdb holds only the in-frame ones, with some missing. The sample includes 200,000 to 250,000 clones, approximately 82% of them seen just once. Sequencing used PBMCs or T cells enriched from blood (not recorded which). The receptors were gathered from a man between 40 and 49 years old who had recovered from COVID-19.

The CDR3 DNA follows: TGTGCCAGCAGCAGACCGGGACAGGGGAGCTCTGGGGCCAACGTCCTGACTTTC. Protein: CASSRPGQGSSGANVLTF. The V gene is TRBV5-4, the J gene TRBJ2-6; 10 bases map to TRBD1. This CDR3 has 18 amino acids. The trim removed 4 bases at V and 0 bases at J, leaving 7 bases unmatched. Germline V gives CDR1 SGHNT, CDR2 YYREEE (reference sequence).

The V gene is TRBV5-1, the J gene TRBJ2-7, with D perhaps matching TRBD1 (5 bases). Germline lookup yields CDR1 SGHRS and CDR2 YFSETQ. The CDR3 is 13 residues long. The V and J ends lost 0 bases and 5 bases respectively, with 9 bases between them. The CDR3 DNA sequence: TGCGCCAGCAGCTTGGTCGACAGAAACGAGCAGTACTTC. Protein: CASSLVDRNEQYF.

The sample holds one count of this clone. The V gene is TRBV4-2, the J gene TRBJ2-7; 7 bases align to TRBD1. The CDR3 has 15 amino acids. Trimming at V came to 3 bases and at J to 3 bases, leaving 8 bases not matched to a gene. Looked up from germline, CDR1 is LGHNA and CDR2 is YNFKEQ. CDR3 coding DNA: TGTGCCAGCAGCCAGACTCGGGGACAGAACTACGAGCAGTACTTC. Its translation: CASSQTRGQNYEQYF.

The genes are TRBV2 and TRBJ1-1; D is possibly TRBD1 (5 bases). Trimming took off 6 bases at V and 2 bases at J, with 13 bases between the two ends. Per the germline V gene, CDR1 is SNHLY and CDR2 is FYNNEI. The length of the CDR3 is 14 residues. This CDR3 reads CASRAQALNTEAFF. The CDR3 DNA is TGTGCCAGCAGGGCACAGGCTCTTAACACTGAAGCTTTCTTT. Full variable domain (missing parts from reference TRBV2 and TRBJ1-1): EPEVTQTPSHQVTQMGQEVILRCVPISNHLYFYWYRQILGQKVEFLVSFYNNEISEKSEIFDDQFSVERPDGSNFTLKIRSTKLEDSAMYFCASRAQALNTEAFFGQGTRLTVV.

The chain carries TRBV5-5 and TRBJ1-2; D gene unclear. Germline V CDR1 and CDR2: SGHKS, YYEKEE (reference sequence). Trimming left V 3 bases short and J 1 base short, with 7 bases between. The CDR3 runs to 13 residues. The CDR3 region has the DNA TGTGCCAGCAGCTCCAGCGATAACTATGGCTACACCTTC. Its translation: CASSSSDNYGYTF.

In DNA form, the CDR3 reads TGTGCCAGCAGTTCCGGACTAGCGGGAGTTCAGGAGCAGTTCTTC. This sequence encodes CASSSGLAGVQEQFF. The chain uses TRBV28 and TRBJ2-1; 13 bases line up with TRBD2. This CDR3 is 15 amino acids long. Trimming at V came to 4 bases and at J to 10 bases, leaving 7 bases not matched to a gene. Germline CDR1 reads MDHEN; CDR2 reads SYDVKM.

The chain employs TRBV24-1 and TRBJ2-1; 8 bases match TRBD2. The CDR3 has 15 amino acids. Germline V gene data show CDR1 as KGHDR and CDR2 as SFDVKD. The V segment lost 5 bases and the J segment 9 bases; nucleotides outside the gene matches: 11. In DNA form, the CDR3 reads TGTGCCACCAGTGCCCCGCGGGGGGCACAGGGTGAGCAGTTCTTC. The encoded protein is CATSAPRGAQGEQFF.

The chain couples TRBV9 to TRBJ1-1; 9 nucleotides align to TRBD1. This CDR3 is built from 15 residues. Germline loops: CDR1 SGDLS, CDR2 YYNGEE. Germline trimming cut 3 bases from V and 4 bases from J; bases unmatched to any gene: 7. Here the CDR3 DNA reads TGTGCCAGCAGCGCCCGGGGGACAGGGTCCACTGAAGCTTTCTTT. It yields the protein CASSARGTGSTEAFF.

The chain combines TRBV2 with TRBJ2-5, with D unclear. Trimming took 4 bases from V and 1 from J, leaving 7 bases between them. The CDR3 length is 13 residues. Per the germline V gene, CDR1 is SNHLY and CDR2 is FYNNEI. DNA for the CDR3: TGTGCCAGCAGTGTTCTTATCCAAGAGACCCAGTACTTC. This codes for CASSVLIQETQYF.

The chain joins TRBV7-2 to TRBJ1-6; D is ambiguous. Trimming shortened V by 0 bases and J by 7 bases, and 7 bases separated the two germline ends. The CDR3 spans 14 residues. Germline CDR1 SGHTA, CDR2 FQGNSA. The CDR3 DNA reads as TGTGCCAGCAGCTTAGCAAGCGAAAATTCACCCCTCCACTTT. The encoded protein is CASSLASENSPLHF.

This rearrangement joins TRBV9 to TRBJ1-2; 10 bases agree with TRBD1. Germline lookup yields CDR1 SGDLS and CDR2 YYNGEE. The junction had 4 bases not matched to a gene; V was cut back by 7 bases and J by 4 bases. There are 13 residues in the CDR3. CDR3 DNA sequence: TGTGCCAGCGGGGGACAGGGGATCTATGGCTACACCTTC. It specifies CASGGQGIYGYTF.

The genes are TRBV5-1 and TRBJ2-7, with TRBD1 identical over 10 bases. Germline V gives CDR1 SGHRS, CDR2 YFSETQ. This CDR3 is 16 amino acids long. V dropped 3 bases and J dropped 4; count of bases not matched to a gene: 10. The CDR3 loop is CASSSGGQGNRYEQYF. CDR3 nucleotide sequence: TGCGCCAGCAGCTCGGGGGGACAGGGGAACAGGTACGAGCAGTACTTC.

V usage is TRBV28 and J usage is TRBJ1-2, with 9 bases aligning to TRBD1. The CDR3 has 14 amino acids. V dropped 8 bases and J dropped 4; count of bases not matched to a gene: 8. CDR1 is MDHEN and CDR2 is SYDVKM in the germline V gene. CDR3 DNA sequence: TGTGCCAGCGGATTCCGGGACAGGGCCTATGGCTACACCTTC. This translates into CASGFRDRAYGYTF.

The genes are TRBV7-6 and TRBJ1-5, with 9 bases identical to TRBD1. Per the germline V gene, CDR1 is SGHVS and CDR2 is FNYEAQ. The CDR3 loop spans 15 amino acids. The V gene end was trimmed by 4 bases and the J gene end by 6 bases; junction bases not matched to a gene: 7. CDR3 region: CASSSLQGAGQPQHF. As DNA, the CDR3 is TGTGCCAGCAGCTCCCTACAGGGGGCGGGTCAGCCCCAGCATTTT.

The V and J genes are TRBV7-2 and TRBJ2-3, with 11 bases that match TRBD2. Germline V gives CDR1 SGHTA, CDR2 FQGNSA. Unmatched junction bases numbered 6, after V lost 4 bases and J lost 3 bases. There are 16 residues in the CDR3. The CDR3 coding sequence is TGTGCCAGCAGCTCAACTAGCGGGGGCAAGACAGATACGCAGTATTTT. Translation gives CASSSTSGGKTDTQYF.

This chain uses TRBV13 with TRBJ1-2; D is possibly TRBD1 (5 bases). Trimming took 4 bases from V and 2 from J, leaving 20 bases between them. CDR3 size: 17 residues. Germline V gene lookup returns CDR1 PRHDT and CDR2 FYEKMQ (reference sequence). The CDR3 loop is CASSSRGSALRNYGYTF. CDR3 bases: TGTGCCAGCAGCTCCCGGGGGTCGGCCCTGAGGAACTATGGCTACACCTTC.

The genes are TRBV2 and TRBJ2-3, with a weak D call TRBD2 (6 bases). CDR1 is SNHLY and CDR2 is FYNNEI in the germline V gene. V gave up 0 bases and J gave up 2 bases, with 9 bases separating them. The CDR3 runs to 15 residues. The CDR3 DNA is TGTGCCAGCAGTGAAGCTGGCGGGAACACAGATACGCAGTATTTT. This gives the protein CASSEAGGNTDTQYF.

Only a few counts were recorded for this clone. The identical CDR3 is also encoded by other nucleotide sequences in the sample. The CDR3 DNA follows: TGTGCCAGCAGTTTACAGGGGCCCTATGGCTACACCTTC. Protein product: CASSLQGPYGYTF. The chain has TRBV27 and TRBJ1-2, with D perhaps matching TRBD1 (6 bases). The CDR3 is 13 residues long. Trimming pared 2 bases from V and 4 bases from J, leaving 8 bases between. Germline V gene data show CDR1 as MNHEY and CDR2 as SMNVEV (reference sequence).

The rearrangement joins TRBV2 to TRBJ1-5, with 10 bases matching TRBD1. Germline V gene lookup returns CDR1 SNHLY and CDR2 FYNNEI. The ends lost 4 bases at V and 3 bases at J; junction bases unmatched: 3. The length of the CDR3 is 15 residues. The CDR3 loop reads CASSGGTGANQPQHF. The CDR3 nucleotides read TGTGCCAGCAGTGGGGGGACAGGGGCCAATCAGCCCCAGCATTTT.

The chain recombines TRBV4-2 with TRBJ1-3; D gene ambiguous. CDR3 length: 14 residues. The germline V gene has CDR1 LGHNA and CDR2 YNFKEQ. Trimming pared 4 bases from V and 2 bases from J, leaving 9 bases between. The CDR3 region has the DNA TGTGCCAGCAGCCCAAGTGGAGCTGGAAACACCATATATTTT. The encoded protein is CASSPSGAGNTIYF.